This T cell receptor beta chain was observed in a study of blood T cell repertoires in COVID-19. In the study overall: T cells, B-cell-depleted T cells, or PBMCs provided the cDNA or gDNA that served as material.

V shed 0 bases and J 7 bases; nucleotides not matched to a gene: 5. This CDR3 has 14 residues. Germline V CDR1 and CDR2: LGHDT, YNNKEL (reference sequence). As originally analysed: Amplifying reference gene primers gave estimates of nucleated cell counts. Clones were sequenced by immunoSEQ multiplex PCR, and TCRdb holds only the in-frame ones, with some missing. The V and J calls and clone size are taken from that table; D and trimming were inferred from the DNA. Altogether hundreds of thousands of clones are present, around 89% being singletons, with the ten largest covering roughly 4%. The V gene is TRBV3-1 (or the pseudogene TRBV3-2), the J gene TRBJ2-5, with 7 bases lining up with TRBD1. Specimen: peripheral blood. This TCR was sampled from a woman in her twenties or thirties with acute or convalescent COVID-19. CDR3 sequence (DNA): TGTGCCAGCAGCCAAGAGCAAAACAGGGGGACCCAGTACTTC. As protein: CASSQEQNRGTQYF.